The 13 T cell receptor beta chains below all came from one sample that was sequenced in a study of beta chain features in type 1 diabetes. No antigen has been identified for these receptors. Whole-study findings and limits: People with Type 1 diabetes carried modestly yet significantly shorter TCRB CDR3s in all four CD4+ subsets.

The study reverse transcribed the entire isolated RNA, so it sequenced expressed TCRB transcripts. The data were produced by immunoSEQ multiplex PCR, yet TCRdb's version contains in-frame clones alone and is incomplete. The sample lists under 400,000 clones; around 12% were seen once. The sequenced sample consisted of naive CD4+ T cells from blood. The source is a woman between 18 and 29 years old with type 1 diabetes.

This clone has just a few counts. The J gene is TRBJ2-7, the V gene TRBV28, with 7 bases identical to TRBD1. Per the germline V gene, CDR1 is MDHEN and CDR2 is SYDVKM. The V gene end was trimmed by 7 bases and the J gene end by 7 bases; junction bases not matched to a gene: 13. The CDR3 totals 14 residues. DNA for the CDR3: TGTGCCAGCACCATGTGGGGACAGTATATGGAGCAGTACTTC. As protein: CASTMWGQYMEQYF.

The sample holds a few counts of this clone. CDR3 sequence: CASSQDRRQTQYF. The CDR3 region has the DNA TGCGCCAGCAGCCAAGATCGCAGGCAGACCCAGTACTTC. V usage is TRBV4-3 and J usage is TRBJ2-5, with D unclear. This CDR3 region has 13 residues. Per the germline V gene, CDR1 is LGHNA and CDR2 is YSLEER. Trimming removed 0 bases at V and 6 bases at J, with 8 bases between.

The CDR3 region is CAWSVLGGQPNVFF. Here the CDR3 DNA reads TGTGCCTGGAGTGTACTTGGGGGACAGCCAAACGTTTTCTTC. The chain uses TRBV30 and TRBJ2-1; 7 bases fit TRBD1. There are 14 residues in the CDR3. Germline CDR1 is GTSNPN and CDR2 is SVGIG (reference sequence). The V and J ends lost 0 bases and 16 bases, in that order; junction bases with no gene match: 15.

The chain recombines TRBV4-1 with TRBJ2-3; the match to TRBD2 covers 11 bases. Unmatched junction bases numbered 5, after V lost 4 bases and J lost 5 bases. Germline CDR1 and CDR2: MGHRA and YSYEKL. The CDR3 loop spans 15 amino acids. The CDR3 protein is CASSRLAGGLDTQYF. In DNA, the CDR3 is TGCGCCAGCAGCCGCCTAGCGGGGGGCTTAGATACGCAGTATTTT.

This clone was seen a handful of times. V is TRBV6-5 and J is TRBJ2-5, with D possibly TRBD2 on 7 matching bases. CDR1 and CDR2 from the germline V gene are MNHEY and SVGAGI. V gave up 6 bases and J gave up 7 bases, with 18 bases separating them. CDR3 size: 14 residues. Here the CDR3 DNA reads TGTGCCAGCAGCCGCGGGACATCGGGAGGGACCCAGTACTTC. Amino acid sequence: CASSRGTSGGTQYF.

This clone was counted between two and nine times. The V gene is TRBV10-3, the J gene TRBJ2-3; weak D call: TRBD2 (6 bases). Trimming pared 7 bases from V and 0 bases from J, leaving 14 bases between. CDR1 is ENHRY, CDR2 SYGVKD, per germline. This CDR3 spans 15 amino acids. In nucleotides, the CDR3 is TGTGCCATCACCTCGGACTATTCTAGCACAGATACGCAGTATTTT. This sequence encodes CAITSDYSSTDTQYF.

In its sample, this clone was seen a few times. This sequence joins TRBV5-4 and TRBJ1-1; 7 nucleotides match TRBD1. Germline CDR1 and CDR2: SGHNT and YYREEE (reference sequence). The CDR3 runs to 12 residues. Losses at the gene ends were 4 bases for V and 6 bases for J; bases not matched to a gene: 3. CDR3 in DNA: TGTGCCAGCAGCGCCGGGACAGCTGAAGCTTTCTTT. This gives the protein CASSAGTAEAFF.

This clone turned up a few times. The chain has TRBV14 and TRBJ1-1; maybe TRBD1 (5 bases). V was cut by 5 bases and J by 8 bases, with 9 bases left in between. There are 11 residues in the CDR3. CDR1 and CDR2 from the germline V gene are SGHDN and FVKESK. CDR3 region: CASSEAGEAFF. CDR3 coding DNA: TGTGCCAGCAGCGAGGCAGGGGAAGCTTTCTTT.

This clone was observed a few times. V and J are TRBV11-2 and TRBJ2-4; 10 bases line up with TRBD1. The CDR3 contains 19 residues. Germline values: CDR1 SGHAT, CDR2 FQNNGV. The junction had 19 bases not matched to a gene; V was cut back by 8 bases and J by 3 bases. The CDR3 region is CASQTIRTGGDLDKNIQYF. The CDR3 region has the DNA TGTGCCAGCCAGACCATAAGGACAGGGGGGGATCTAGACAAAAACATTCAGTACTTC.

There are a few counts of this clone. The chain uses TRBV28 and TRBJ2-2, with D unresolved. Looked up from germline, CDR1 is MDHEN and CDR2 is SYDVKM. CDR3 length: 14 amino acids. With 4 bases removed from V and 3 bases from J, the gap between germline ends came to 9 bases. CDR3: CASSSGSYTGELFF. CDR3 sequence (DNA): TGTGCCAGCAGTTCCGGGTCCTACACCGGGGAGCTGTTTTTT.

This clone was seen a handful of times. The CDR3, as DNA: TGTGCCAGCAGCTTGAACGGCAATGAGCAGTTCTTC. Protein product: CASSLNGNEQFF. V usage is TRBV5-6 and J usage is TRBJ2-1; no reliable D call. Germline assignment: CDR1 SGHDT and CDR2 YYEEEE. The V gene lost 1 base and the J gene lost 6 bases, with 5 bases spanning the gap. The CDR3 is 12 amino acids.

The V and J genes are TRBV5-4 and TRBJ2-5; TRBD2 matches at 15 bases. Germline CDR1 reads SGHNT; CDR2 reads YYREEE (reference sequence). The CDR3 sequence is 18 residues long. V lost 4 bases and J lost 5; bases outside the gene matches: 12. The CDR3 sequence: CASSQRTSGRGSLETQYF. As DNA, the CDR3 is TGTGCCAGCAGCCAGCGGACTAGCGGGAGGGGGAGTCTGGAGACCCAGTACTTC.

The chain has TRBV14 and TRBJ2-3; TRBD1 matches at 7 bases. From germline, CDR1 is SGHDN and CDR2 FVKESK. V trimming: 5 bases; J trimming: 9 bases; junction bases outside the gene matches: 5. The CDR3 loop spans 12 amino acids. CDR3 in DNA: TGTGCCAGCAGCAGTACCAGGGGGACGCAGTATTTT. Translation: CASSSTRGTQYF. Drawing the rest from reference TRBV14 and TRBJ2-3, the complete variable domain is EAGVTQFPSHSVIEKGQTVTLRCDPISGHDNLYWYRRVMGKEIKFLLHFVKESKQDESGMPNNRFLAERTGGTYSTLKVQPAELEDSGVYFCASSSTRGTQYFGPGTRLTVL.